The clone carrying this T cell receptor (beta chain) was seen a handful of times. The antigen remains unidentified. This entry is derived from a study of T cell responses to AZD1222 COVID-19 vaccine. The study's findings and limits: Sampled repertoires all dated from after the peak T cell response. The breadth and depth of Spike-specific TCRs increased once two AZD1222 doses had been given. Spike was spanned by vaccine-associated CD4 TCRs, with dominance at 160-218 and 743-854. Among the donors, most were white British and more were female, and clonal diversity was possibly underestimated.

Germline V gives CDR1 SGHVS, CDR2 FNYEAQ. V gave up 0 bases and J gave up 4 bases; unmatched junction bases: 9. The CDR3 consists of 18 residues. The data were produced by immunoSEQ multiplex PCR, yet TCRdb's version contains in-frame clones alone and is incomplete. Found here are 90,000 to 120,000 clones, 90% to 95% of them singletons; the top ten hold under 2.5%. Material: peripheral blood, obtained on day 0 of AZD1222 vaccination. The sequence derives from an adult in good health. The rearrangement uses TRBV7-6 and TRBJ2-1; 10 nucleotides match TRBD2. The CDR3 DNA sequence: TGTGCCAGCAGCTTAGCGATAAGACTAGCGGGCCTATACAATGAGCAGTTCTTC. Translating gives CASSLAIRLAGLYNEQFF.